This T cell receptor (beta chain) appears in the sequencing data of a study of shared clonotypes between healthy human individuals. Study-wide context: The donor group consisted of two women and three men, aged 18 to 49.

Study-wide results and limits: The diversity represented, both genetic and in exposure history, was limited by few donors.

Worth noting for this clone: What it binds is not known.

Deletions cut 0 bases from V and 3 bases from J, with 14 bases between. The CDR3 length is 17 residues. Germline V gives CDR1 MGHRA, CDR2 YSYEKL. TCRdb's table, derived via immunoSEQ multiplex PCR, lists solely in-frame clones and lacks some. The sample includes 2 million to 2.5 million clones, 85% to 95% of them seen just once. The sample was naive CD4+ T cells from PBMCs. The subset here: CD45RA+ positively selected. The sequence was obtained from a man younger than 30 in good health. Some clones in this sample may be carry-over from other donors' samples. The chain employs TRBV4-1 and TRBJ2-2; D is perhaps TRBD1 (7 bases). CDR3 bases: TGCGCCAGCAGCCAAGAGCGGGACAGCCTGTACACCGGGGAGCTGTTTTTT. The encoded protein is CASSQERDSLYTGELFF.